The T cell receptor (beta chain) under discussion was sequenced for a study of CD8 T cells in Susac syndrome. CDR1 and CDR2 (germline): SGHDN, FVKESK. CDR3 size: 12 residues. The germline V and J ends were trimmed by 2 bases and 9 bases, with 5 bases remaining between them. The sample holds one count of this clonotype. Random-hexamer reverse transcription was applied to about 0.5 to 1 ug RNA. MiXCR, applied by TCRdb to the immunoSEQ multiplex PCR reads, yields one record per CDR3 protein. Among about 160,000 distinct CDR3 sequences listed, about 96% were seen once. This chain connects TRBV14 to TRBJ1-6; no clear D gene. Source material: CD4+ T cells from PBMCs. The TCR was taken from a human donor with Susac syndrome. DNA for the CDR3: TGTGCCAGCAGCCAATCTGTTTCACCCCTCCACTTT. As protein: CASSQSVSPLHF.